Listed below are T cell receptor beta chains from one sample, sequenced in a study of PD-1 blockade in classical Hodgkin lymphoma. Measured with immunoSEQ multiplex PCR; TCRdb has only the in-frame clones, and not every one. The data show more than 75,000 clones, 85% to 95% seen once. The specimen was peripheral blood mononuclear cells (PBMCs), collected before the fourth cycle of nivolumab. These receptors originate from a human donor with classical Hodgkin lymphoma. CDR3s include the opening cysteine and the closing phenylalanine or tryptophan. Each record gives: V gene, D gene, J gene, clone size, CDR3 protein, CDR3 DNA. The D gene is left open where the match is weak. Clone size is stated in some rows and not others, as once, few, many or a class when expanded.

>TRBV18|TRBD1|TRBJ1-2|-
CASSPPLGQSNYGYTF
TGTGCCAGCTCACCACCGTTGGGACAGTCAAACTATGGCTACACCTTC
>TRBV13|-|TRBJ2-1|once
CASSRDGNEQFF
TGTGCCAGCAGCCGGGATGGAAATGAGCAGTTCTTC
>TRBV2|-|TRBJ1-4|-
CASSEGVRVKLFF
TGTGCCAGCAGTGAGGGTGTTAGGGTAAAACTGTTTTTT
>TRBV7-9|TRBD2|TRBJ2-7|-
CASSLPPEGLSGRTNEQYF
TGTGCCAGCAGCTTACCTCCTGAGGGTCTTAGCGGGAGGACGAACGAGCAGTACTTC
>TRBV7-8|-|TRBJ2-7|-
CASSSINGGFHEQYF
TGTGCCAGCAGCTCCATTAACGGGGGTTTCCACGAGCAGTACTTC
>TRBV11-3|-|TRBJ1-1|-
CASSLGSANTEAFF
TGTGCCAGCAGCTTAGGATCGGCGAACACTGAAGCTTTCTTT
>TRBV5-1|-|TRBJ1-3|-
CASSLEGNGNTIYF
TGCGCCAGCAGCTTGGAAGGGAATGGAAACACCATATATTTT
>TRBV27|TRBD2|TRBJ2-7|-
CASSLSPGTSHYEQYF
TGTGCCAGCAGTTTATCCCCCGGGACTAGTCACTACGAGCAGTACTTC
>TRBV27|-|TRBJ1-1|-
CASSLYTGREAFF
TGTGCCAGCAGTTTATATACAGGGAGGGAAGCTTTCTTT
>TRBV6-1|-|TRBJ2-2|-
CASRREAANTGELFF
TGTGCCAGCAGGCGAGAGGCGGCGAACACCGGGGAGCTGTTTTTT
>TRBV6-6|-|TRBJ2-7|-
CASSYSLAVSSYEQYF
TGTGCCAGCAGTTATTCGCTGGCGGTTAGCTCCTACGAGCAGTACTTC